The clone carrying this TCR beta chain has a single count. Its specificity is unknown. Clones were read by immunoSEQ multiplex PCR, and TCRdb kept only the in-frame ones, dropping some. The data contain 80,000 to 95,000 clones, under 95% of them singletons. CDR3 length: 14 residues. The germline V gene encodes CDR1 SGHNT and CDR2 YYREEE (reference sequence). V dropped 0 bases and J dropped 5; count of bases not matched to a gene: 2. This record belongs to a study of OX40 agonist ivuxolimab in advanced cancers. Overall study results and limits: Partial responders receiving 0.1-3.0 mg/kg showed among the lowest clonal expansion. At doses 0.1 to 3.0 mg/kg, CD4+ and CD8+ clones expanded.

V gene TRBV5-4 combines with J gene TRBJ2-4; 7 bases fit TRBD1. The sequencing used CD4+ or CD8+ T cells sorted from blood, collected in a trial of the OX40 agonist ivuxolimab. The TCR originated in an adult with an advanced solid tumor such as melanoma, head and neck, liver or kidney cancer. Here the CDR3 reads CASSLDRGQNIQYF. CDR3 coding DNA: TGTGCCAGCAGCTTGGACAGGGGTCAAAACATTCAGTACTTC.